The next 21 T cell receptor beta chains were all read from a single sample in a study of blood T cells in healthy people across ages. Then a second PCR, running roughly 7 to 11 cycles, was carried out with a sample-barcoded 5' primer and a J-beta primer mix. Each CDR3 protein is one row after TCRdb ran MiXCR on the 5' RACE reads. The repertoire holds about 1.6 million distinct CDR3 sequences, almost 35% seen once, with 11% in the top ten. Material for sequencing was blood. The receptors were sampled from a woman aged 25 to 39 in good health.

This clonotype was recorded at least ten times. The chain recombines TRBV20-1 with TRBJ1-2; TRBD1 aligns across 8 bases. Germline assignment: CDR1 DFQATT and CDR2 SNEGSKA (reference sequence). The J segment lost 5 bases and the V segment lost 7 bases, leaving 9 bases of the junction unmatched. The CDR3 consists of 13 residues. CDR3 in DNA: TGCAGTGTCGCTGGACAGGGCTCATATGGCTACACCTTC. Translated, it gives CSVAGQGSYGYTF.

J is TRBJ1-6 and V is TRBV6-1; D gene uncertain. There are 15 residues in the CDR3. CDR1 and CDR2 from the germline V gene are MNHNS and SASEGT. V lost 6 bases and J lost 6, with 15 bases in between. The CDR3 loop is CASRGRVGGNSPLHF. CDR3 sequence (DNA): TGTGCCAGCAGAGGACGGGTTGGAGGTAATTCACCCCTCCACTTT.

The sample holds a few counts of this clonotype. CDR3 bases: TGCAGTGCGCCCTCCCCGGGGTCACTTCACCTTTATCAGCCCCAGCATTTT. Translated, it gives CSAPSPGSLHLYQPQHF. The chain recombines TRBV20-1 with TRBJ1-5; D remains unclear. The CDR3 consists of 17 residues. Trimming removed 6 bases at V and 5 bases at J, with 26 bases between. The germline gives CDR1 DFQATT, CDR2 SNEGSKA (reference sequence).

This chain connects TRBV11-2 to TRBJ2-1, with 10 bases aligning to TRBD1. The CDR3 covers 17 residues. Germline V gene data show CDR1 as SGHAT and CDR2 as FQNNGV. V shed 0 bases, J shed 5 bases, and the junction held 7 bases outside the gene matches. CDR3 loop: CASSLDPGTGADNEQFF. The CDR3 region has the DNA TGTGCCAGCAGCTTAGATCCCGGGACAGGGGCTGACAATGAGCAGTTCTTC. The full variable domain, in which reference TRBV11-2 and TRBJ2-1 provide the parts outside the CDR3, is EAGVAQSPRYKIIEKRQSVAFWCNPISGHATLYWYQQILGQGPKLLIQFQNNGVVDDSQLPKDRFSAERLKGVDSTLKIQPAKLEDSAVYLCASSLDPGTGADNEQFFGPGTRLTVL.

The chain recombines TRBV5-6 with TRBJ2-7, with 8 bases that match TRBD2. This CDR3 spans 15 amino acids. CDR1 is SGHDT and CDR2 is YYEEEE in the germline V gene. The V gene end was trimmed by 3 bases and the J gene end by 5 bases; junction bases not matched to a gene: 10. The CDR3 is CASSWGTGGTHEQYF. Here the CDR3 DNA reads TGTGCCAGCAGCTGGGGAACGGGAGGGACCCACGAGCAGTACTTC.

This clonotype appeared many times. The rearrangement joins TRBV12-3 or TRBV12-4 to TRBJ2-3, with 8 bases that match TRBD2. The CDR3 loop spans 15 amino acids. The junction had 2 bases not matched to a gene; V was cut back by 3 bases and J by 0 bases. CDR3 DNA sequence: TGTGCCAGCAGTTTTACTAGCGGTAGCACAGATACGCAGTATTTT. It is translated as CASSFTSGSTDTQYF.

The V call is TRBV27, the J call TRBJ1-2; D is unresolved. V lost 6 bases and J lost 4, with 12 bases in between. Germline loops: CDR1 MNHEY, CDR2 SMNVEV (reference sequence). The CDR3 length is 13 residues. This CDR3 reads CASSIRAGYGYTF. The CDR3 DNA follows: TGTGCCAGCAGCATTAGGGCTGGCTATGGCTACACCTTC.

Points on this clonotype: This may stem from a read error, because a much larger clone lies one nucleotide away. This sequence joins TRBV4-2 and TRBJ2-5; D is possibly TRBD1 (5 bases). The CDR3 sequence is 14 residues long. V was cut by 1 base and J by 3 bases, with 9 bases left in between. Germline V gene data show CDR1 as LGHNA and CDR2 as YNFKEQ. CDR3 coding DNA: TGTGCCAGCAGCCAAGGGGCCAGGGAAGAGACCCAGTACTTC. The encoded protein is CASSQGAREETQYF.

The chain uses TRBV2 and TRBJ2-7, with D possibly matching TRBD1 (6 bases). The CDR3 contains 16 residues. CDR1 is SNHLY, CDR2 FYNNEI, per germline. The V and J ends lost 7 bases and 3 bases respectively, with 22 bases between them. The CDR3 region is CASIPDSVTVGYEQYF. The DNA of the CDR3 is TGTGCCAGCATACCGGACAGCGTAACTGTGGGCTACGAGCAGTACTTC.

Regarding this clonotype: At one boundary the junction diverges from the germline segment, which might be a read error. V and J are TRBV29-1 and TRBJ1-2; 7 positions agree with TRBD1. The V gene's germline CDR1 is SQVTM and CDR2 ANQGSEA. The CDR3 loop spans 13 amino acids. The CDR3 region is CRVATGTYYGYTF. The CDR3 coding sequence is TGCCGCGTAGCGACAGGGACGTACTATGGCTACACCTTC.

This clonotype was seen more than once but under ten times. The rearrangement uses TRBV6-2 or TRBV6-3 and TRBJ2-7; tentative D call: TRBD2 (6 bases). The germline gives CDR1 MNHEY, CDR2 SVGEGT. V was shortened by 4 bases and J by 0 bases, with 10 bases between the two germline ends. There are 14 residues in the CDR3. Here the CDR3 reads CASSSAGLSYEQYF. In DNA, the CDR3 is TGTGCCAGCAGTTCGGCGGGACTCTCCTACGAGCAGTACTTC.

The CDR3 protein is CASKIGNQETQYF. The DNA for the CDR3 is TGTGCCAGCAAAATAGGGAACCAAGAGACCCAGTACTTC. The chain has TRBV13 and TRBJ2-5; D not resolved. Trimming cost V 7 bases and J 0 bases, with 9 bases left between them. The CDR3 runs to 13 residues. From germline, CDR1 is PRHDT and CDR2 FYEKMQ (reference sequence).

The V gene is TRBV29-1, the J gene TRBJ2-2, with 7 nucleotides matching TRBD2. V lost 2 bases and J lost 2; bases outside the gene matches: 5. The germline V gene encodes CDR1 SQVTM and CDR2 ANQGSEA. The CDR3 extends over 15 amino acids. CDR3 in DNA: TGCAGCGTTGAAATTGCTAGCGGAAACACCGGGGAGCTGTTTTTT. It encodes CSVEIASGNTGELFF.

This chain connects TRBV7-6 to TRBJ2-1; 14 nucleotides match TRBD2. The length of the CDR3 is 20 residues. Unmatched junction bases numbered 17, after V lost 1 base and J lost 9 bases. Germline CDR1 reads SGHVS; CDR2 reads FNYEAQ. In nucleotides, the CDR3 is TGTGCCAGCAGCTTAGGCGGTCCCCTGGGCGGGACTAGCGGGAGATCTGAGCAGTTCTTC. Translated, it gives CASSLGGPLGGTSGRSEQFF.

The V gene is TRBV28, the J gene TRBJ2-1; TRBD1 matches at 10 bases. V dropped 4 bases and J dropped 8; count of bases not matched to a gene: 8. Germline V gene sequence: CDR1 MDHEN, CDR2 SYDVKM. The CDR3 sequence is 15 residues long. The DNA for the CDR3 is TGTGCCAGCAGTTACCATGGACAGGGGGTGTATGAGCAGTTCTTC. Translated, it gives CASSYHGQGVYEQFF.

V is TRBV6-5 and J is TRBJ2-1; D might be TRBD1 or TRBD2, each matching 5 bases. The V end was cut by 5 bases, the J end by 5 bases, with 16 bases between. This CDR3 comprises 15 residues. Germline V gene lookup returns CDR1 MNHEY and CDR2 SVGAGI. As DNA, the CDR3 is TGTGCCAGCAGTCCGCGGACTGGGACCCACAATGAGCAGTTCTTC. As protein: CASSPRTGTHNEQFF.

This clonotype has a single count. The chain couples TRBV7-9 to TRBJ2-2, with 7 bases that match TRBD1. Germline-derived CDR1 and CDR2 are SEHNR and FQNEAQ (reference sequence). With V trimmed by 3 bases and J by 7 bases, 5 bases remained unmatched. This CDR3 comprises 14 residues. CDR3 residues: CASSFRQGSGELFF. Written as DNA, the CDR3 is TGTGCCAGCAGCTTTAGACAGGGTAGCGGGGAGCTGTTTTTT.

This clonotype was found many times. This chain uses TRBV20-1 with TRBJ2-4; D remains unclear. The V and J ends lost 0 bases and 6 bases respectively, with 15 bases between them. This CDR3 has 15 amino acids. Per the germline V gene, CDR1 is DFQATT and CDR2 is SNEGSKA (reference sequence). The CDR3 nucleotides are TGCAGTGCTAGAGATGGGCCCCGAATGGGAAACATTCAGTACTTC. It yields the protein CSARDGPRMGNIQYF.

V usage is TRBV7-9 and J usage is TRBJ1-4; 9 nucleotides align to TRBD1. The V and J ends lost 5 bases and 2 bases, in that order; junction bases with no gene match: 6. CDR1 SEHNR and CDR2 FQNEAQ come from the germline V gene (reference sequence). The CDR3 sequence is 16 residues long. The CDR3 spells CASSRQGESTNEKLFF. CDR3 DNA: TGTGCCAGCAGCCGACAGGGGGAAAGCACTAATGAAAAACTGTTTTTT.

The chain has TRBV6-2 or TRBV6-3 and TRBJ2-5; unclear D gene. The germline CDR1 and CDR2 sequences are MNHEY and SVGEGT. Trimming removed 6 bases at V and 5 bases at J, with 10 bases between. The CDR3 totals 12 residues. This CDR3 reads CASRPQVETQYF. The CDR3 DNA is TGTGCCAGCAGGCCTCAAGTGGAGACCCAGTACTTC.

This clonotype was detected a few times. The chain links TRBV6-6 to TRBJ2-7; 8 bases agree with TRBD1. Germline trimming cut 6 bases from V and 5 bases from J; bases unmatched to any gene: 9. The CDR3 is 14 residues long. Germline V CDR1 and CDR2: MNHNY, SVGAGI (reference sequence). CDR3 sequence reads: CASSTGTGGHEQYF. In nucleotides, the CDR3 is TGTGCCAGCAGCACCGGGACAGGTGGCCACGAGCAGTACTTC.